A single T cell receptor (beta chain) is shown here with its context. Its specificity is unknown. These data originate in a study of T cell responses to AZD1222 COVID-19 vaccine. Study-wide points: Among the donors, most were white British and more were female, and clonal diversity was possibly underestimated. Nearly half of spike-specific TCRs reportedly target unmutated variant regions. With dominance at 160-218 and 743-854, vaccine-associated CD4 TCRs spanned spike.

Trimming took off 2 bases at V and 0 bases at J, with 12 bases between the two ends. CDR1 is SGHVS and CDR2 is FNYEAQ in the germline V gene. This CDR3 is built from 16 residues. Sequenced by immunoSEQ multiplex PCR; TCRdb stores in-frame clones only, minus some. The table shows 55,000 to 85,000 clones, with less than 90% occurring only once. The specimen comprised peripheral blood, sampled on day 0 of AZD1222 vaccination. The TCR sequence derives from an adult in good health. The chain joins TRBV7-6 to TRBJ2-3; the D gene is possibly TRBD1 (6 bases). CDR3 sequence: CASSLYLGHSTDTQYF. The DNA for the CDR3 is TGTGCCAGCAGCTTATATTTGGGACATAGCACAGATACGCAGTATTTT.